This T cell receptor beta chain comes out of a study of T cell changes during pregnancy in multiple sclerosis. Assay: immunoSEQ multiplex PCR; the TCRdb copy retains only in-frame clones and omits some. Here the sample spans approximately 37,000 clones, nearly 90% being singletons. Germline CDR1 reads SNHLY; CDR2 reads FYNNEI. The CDR3 spans 14 residues. Trimming left V 4 bases short and J 4 bases short, with 11 bases between. This chain joins TRBV2 and TRBJ1-3, with unresolved D. This TCR came from a female donor with multiple sclerosis, enrolled in a pregnancy study. Here the sequenced sample was CD4+ T cells from peripheral blood mononuclear cells, taken in the first trimester of pregnancy. The CDR3 region is CASSALLTGNTIYF. CDR3 nucleotides: TGTGCCAGCAGTGCCCTACTGACAGGAAACACCATATATTTT. Looking up the rest from reference TRBV2 and TRBJ1-3 gives the full variable domain: EPEVTQTPSHQVTQMGQEVILRCVPISNHLYFYWYRQILGQKVEFLVSFYNNEISEKSEIFDDQFSVERPDGSNFTLKIRSTKLEDSAMYFCASSALLTGNTIYFGEGSWLTVV.